The T cell receptor beta chain described here comes from a study of technical replicates of blood from a handful of donors. Germline CDR1 reads SGHRS; CDR2 reads YFSETQ. Between the trimmed V and J ends, which lost 0 bases and 1 base, there was a span of 7 bases. CDR3 size: 14 residues. The count of this clone is one. The table came from immunoSEQ multiplex PCR; TCRdb's copy has only in-frame clones and leaves some out. The sample has about 13,000 clones, roughly 77% seen once. The rearrangement joins TRBV5-1 to TRBJ2-5; D is ambiguous. This TCR came from a human donor in good health. Sequenced material: PBMCs. CDR3 sequence: CASSLEALQETQYF. CDR3 in DNA: TGCGCCAGCAGCTTGGAAGCACTCCAAGAGACCCAGTACTTC.